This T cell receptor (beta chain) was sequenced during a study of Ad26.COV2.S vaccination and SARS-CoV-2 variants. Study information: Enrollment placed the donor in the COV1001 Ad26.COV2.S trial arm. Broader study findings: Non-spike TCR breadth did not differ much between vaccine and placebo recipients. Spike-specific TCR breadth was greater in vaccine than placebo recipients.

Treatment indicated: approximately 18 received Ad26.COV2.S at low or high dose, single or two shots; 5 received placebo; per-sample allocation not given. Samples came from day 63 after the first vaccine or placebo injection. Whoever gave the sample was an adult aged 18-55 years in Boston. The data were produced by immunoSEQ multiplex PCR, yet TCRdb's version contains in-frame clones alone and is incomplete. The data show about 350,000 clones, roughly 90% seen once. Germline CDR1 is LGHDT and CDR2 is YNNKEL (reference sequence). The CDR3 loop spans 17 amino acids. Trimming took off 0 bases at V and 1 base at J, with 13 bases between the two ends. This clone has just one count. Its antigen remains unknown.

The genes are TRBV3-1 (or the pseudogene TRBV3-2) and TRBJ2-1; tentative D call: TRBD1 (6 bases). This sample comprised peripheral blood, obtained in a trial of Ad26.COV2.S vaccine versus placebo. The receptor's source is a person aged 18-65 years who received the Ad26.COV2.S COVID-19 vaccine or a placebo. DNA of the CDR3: TGTGCCAGCAGCCAAGATGGGGGCCCCGGGTCCTACAATGAGCAGTTCTTC. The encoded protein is CASSQDGGPGSYNEQFF.